This TCR beta chain stems from a study of cytomegalovirus exposure and HLA in healthy donors. It was with 60 Vbeta and 13 Jbeta primers that the PCR ran. Method: immunoSEQ multiplex PCR; TCRdb's copy keeps in-frame clones and lacks some. This sample carries roughly 150,000 clones, about three quarters of them seen once, and the ten largest clones take over 1.1%. CDR3 length: 16 residues. Germline V gene sequence: CDR1 LNHNV, CDR2 YYDKDF (reference sequence). V lost 1 base, J lost 0 bases, and 6 bases stayed unmatched. Overall study findings and caveats: In a later analysis, the majority of CMV-associated beta chains seemingly showed HLA restriction. Information on immune exposure was restricted to one variable (CMV serostatus). Owing to their indistinguishability, certain V segments, notably TRBV6-2 and TRBV6-3, were excluded.

In the case of this clone: What it binds is unknown.

The material sequenced was PBMCs. The J gene is TRBJ2-7, the V gene TRBV15; TRBD2 agrees at 7 bases. This receptor was taken from a man aged 18 to 29 in good health and CMV-seronegative. The CDR3 bases are TGTGCCACCAGCAGAGTTCTGGGACTATCCTCCTACGAGCAGTACTTC. Translation: CATSRVLGLSSYEQYF.